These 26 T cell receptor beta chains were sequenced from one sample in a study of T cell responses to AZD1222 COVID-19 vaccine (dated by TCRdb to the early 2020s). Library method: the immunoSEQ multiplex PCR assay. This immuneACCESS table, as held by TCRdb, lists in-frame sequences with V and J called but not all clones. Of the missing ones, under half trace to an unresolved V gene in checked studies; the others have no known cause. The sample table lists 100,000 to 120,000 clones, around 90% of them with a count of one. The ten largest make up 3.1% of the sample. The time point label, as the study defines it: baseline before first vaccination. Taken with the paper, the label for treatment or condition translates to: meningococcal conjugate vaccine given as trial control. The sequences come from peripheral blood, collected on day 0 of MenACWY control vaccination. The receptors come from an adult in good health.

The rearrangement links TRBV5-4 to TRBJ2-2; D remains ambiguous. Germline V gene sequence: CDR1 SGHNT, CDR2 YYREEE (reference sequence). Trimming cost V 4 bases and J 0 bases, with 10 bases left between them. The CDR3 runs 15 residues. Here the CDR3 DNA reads TGTGCCAGCAGCCTGACCGTCGCGAACACCGGGGAGCTGTTTTTT. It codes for CASSLTVANTGELFF. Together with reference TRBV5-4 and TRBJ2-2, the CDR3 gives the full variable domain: ETGVTQSPTHLIKTRGQQVTLRCSSQSGHNTVSWYQQALGQGPQFIFQYYREEENGRGNFPPRFSGLQFPNYSSELNVNALELDDSALYLCASSLTVANTGELFFGEGSRLTVL.

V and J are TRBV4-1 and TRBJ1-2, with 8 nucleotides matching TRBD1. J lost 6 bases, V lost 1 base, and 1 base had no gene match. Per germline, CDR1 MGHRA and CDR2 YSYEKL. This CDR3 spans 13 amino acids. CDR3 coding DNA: TGCGCCAGCAGCCAAGGGACAGGGAATGGCTACACCTTC. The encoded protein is CASSQGTGNGYTF.

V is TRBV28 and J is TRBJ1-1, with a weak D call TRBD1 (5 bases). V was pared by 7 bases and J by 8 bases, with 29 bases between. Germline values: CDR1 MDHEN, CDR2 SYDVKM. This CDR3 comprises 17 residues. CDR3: CASKTRAWRGGGLEAFF. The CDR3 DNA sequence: TGTGCCAGCAAAACTAGGGCCTGGCGGGGGGGAGGTTTAGAAGCTTTCTTT.

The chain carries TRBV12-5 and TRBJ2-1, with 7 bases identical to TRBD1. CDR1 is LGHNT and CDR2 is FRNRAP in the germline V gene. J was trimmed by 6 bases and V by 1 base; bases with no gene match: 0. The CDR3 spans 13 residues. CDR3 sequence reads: CASGLDRGNEQFF. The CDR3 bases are TGTGCTAGTGGTTTGGACAGGGGCAATGAGCAGTTCTTC.

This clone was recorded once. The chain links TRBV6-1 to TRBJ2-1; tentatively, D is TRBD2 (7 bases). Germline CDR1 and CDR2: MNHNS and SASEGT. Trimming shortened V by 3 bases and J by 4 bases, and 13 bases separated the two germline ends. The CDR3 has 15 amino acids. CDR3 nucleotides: TGTGCCAGCAGTGAGGGGGGGCGACCATACAATGAGCAGTTCTTC. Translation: CASSEGGRPYNEQFF.

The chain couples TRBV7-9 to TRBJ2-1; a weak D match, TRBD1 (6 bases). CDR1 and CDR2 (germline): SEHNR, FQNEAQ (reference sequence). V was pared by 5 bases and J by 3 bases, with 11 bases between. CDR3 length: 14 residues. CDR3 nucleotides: TGTGCCAGCAGCCGGGACACCCTCTACAATGAGCAGTTCTTC. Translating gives CASSRDTLYNEQFF.

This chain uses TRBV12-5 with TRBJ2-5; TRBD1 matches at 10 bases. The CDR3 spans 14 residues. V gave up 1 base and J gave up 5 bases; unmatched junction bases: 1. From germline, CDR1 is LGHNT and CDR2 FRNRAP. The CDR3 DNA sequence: TGTGCTAGTGGTTTGGGACAGGGGGCGGAGACCCAGTACTTC. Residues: CASGLGQGAETQYF.

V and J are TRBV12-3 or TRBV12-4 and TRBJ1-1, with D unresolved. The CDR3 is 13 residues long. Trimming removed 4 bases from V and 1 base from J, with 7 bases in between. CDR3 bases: TGTGCCAGCAGTTCTCTCAGGAACACTGAAGCTTTCTTT. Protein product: CASSSLRNTEAFF.

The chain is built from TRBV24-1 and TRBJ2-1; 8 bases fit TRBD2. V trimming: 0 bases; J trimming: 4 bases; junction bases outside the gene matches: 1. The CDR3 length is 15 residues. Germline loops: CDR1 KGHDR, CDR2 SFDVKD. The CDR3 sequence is CATSDLGGGYNEQFF. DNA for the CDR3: TGTGCCACCAGTGATTTGGGCGGGGGGTACAATGAGCAGTTCTTC.

CDR3 sequence reads: CASSLFGLGAFGNTIYF. DNA for the CDR3: TGTGCCAGCAGCCTCTTTGGACTCGGGGCATTTGGAAACACCATATATTTT. The rearrangement joins TRBV3-1 (or the pseudogene TRBV3-2) to TRBJ1-3; TRBD1 is a possible D gene (5 bases). V gave up 4 bases and J gave up 3 bases, with 19 bases separating them. The CDR3 runs 17 residues. CDR1 is LGHDT, CDR2 YNNKEL, per germline (reference sequence).

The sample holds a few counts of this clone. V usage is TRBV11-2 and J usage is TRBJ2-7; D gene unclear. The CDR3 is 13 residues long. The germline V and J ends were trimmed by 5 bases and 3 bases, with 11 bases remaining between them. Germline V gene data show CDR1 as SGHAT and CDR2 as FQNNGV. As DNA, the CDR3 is TGTGCCAGCAGCCCGTTGGGTGGCTACGAGCAGTACTTC. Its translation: CASSPLGGYEQYF.

The CDR3 DNA sequence: TGCGCCAGCAGCTGGACGGTTGTGGGAGCGGGCAATGAGCAGTTCTTC. Residues: CASSWTVVGAGNEQFF. The V gene is TRBV5-1, the J gene TRBJ2-1, with a possible D match to TRBD2 (6 bases). The CDR3 consists of 16 residues. With 3 bases removed from V and 6 bases from J, the gap between germline ends came to 19 bases. Looked up from germline, CDR1 is SGHRS and CDR2 is YFSETQ.

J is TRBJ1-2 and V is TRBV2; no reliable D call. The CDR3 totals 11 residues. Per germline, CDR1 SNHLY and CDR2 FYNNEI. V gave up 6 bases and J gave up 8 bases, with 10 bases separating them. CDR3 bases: TGTGCCAGCAGGAGGGTCCAAGGCTACACCTTC. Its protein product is CASRRVQGYTF.

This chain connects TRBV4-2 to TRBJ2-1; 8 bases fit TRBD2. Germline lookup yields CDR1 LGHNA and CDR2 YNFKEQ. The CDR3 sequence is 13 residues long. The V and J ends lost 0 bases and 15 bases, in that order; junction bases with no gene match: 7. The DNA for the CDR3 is TGTGCCAGCAGCCAAGATACGGGGGGGCTTCGGTTCTTC. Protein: CASSQDTGGLRFF.

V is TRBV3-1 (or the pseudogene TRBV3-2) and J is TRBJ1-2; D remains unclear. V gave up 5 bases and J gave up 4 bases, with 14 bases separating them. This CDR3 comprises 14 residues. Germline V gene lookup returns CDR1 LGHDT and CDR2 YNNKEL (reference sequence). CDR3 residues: CASSSLTVPYGYTF. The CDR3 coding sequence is TGTGCCAGCAGCTCGCTGACGGTGCCCTATGGCTACACCTTC.

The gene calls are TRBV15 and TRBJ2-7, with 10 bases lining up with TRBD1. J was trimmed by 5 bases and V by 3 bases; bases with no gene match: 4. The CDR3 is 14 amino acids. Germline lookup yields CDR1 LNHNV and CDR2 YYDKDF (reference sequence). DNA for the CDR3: TGTGCCACCAGCAGCCGGGACAGGGGACACGAGCAGTACTTC. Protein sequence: CATSSRDRGHEQYF.

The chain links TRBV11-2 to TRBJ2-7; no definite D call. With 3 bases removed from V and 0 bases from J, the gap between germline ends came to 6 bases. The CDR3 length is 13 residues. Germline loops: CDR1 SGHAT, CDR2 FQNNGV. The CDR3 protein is CASSLGSSYEQYF. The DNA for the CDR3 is TGTGCCAGCAGCTTGGGCAGCTCCTACGAGCAGTACTTC.

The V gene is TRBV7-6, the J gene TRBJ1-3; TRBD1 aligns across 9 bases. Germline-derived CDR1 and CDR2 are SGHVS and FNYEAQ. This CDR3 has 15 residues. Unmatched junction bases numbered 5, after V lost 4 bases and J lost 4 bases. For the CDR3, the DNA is TGTGCCAGCAGCTACGGGACAGGGTTGGGAAACACCATATATTTT. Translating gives CASSYGTGLGNTIYF.

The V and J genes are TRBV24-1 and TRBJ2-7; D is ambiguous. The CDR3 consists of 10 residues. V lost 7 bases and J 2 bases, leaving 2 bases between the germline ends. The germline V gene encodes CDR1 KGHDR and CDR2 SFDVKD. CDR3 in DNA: TGTGCCACCAGACCCTACGAGCAGTACTTC. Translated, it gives CATRPYEQYF.

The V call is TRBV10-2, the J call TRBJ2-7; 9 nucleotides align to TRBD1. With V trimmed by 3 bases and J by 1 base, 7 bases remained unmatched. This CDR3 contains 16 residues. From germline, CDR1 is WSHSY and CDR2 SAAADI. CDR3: CASSDPGQGLSYEQYF. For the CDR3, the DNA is TGCGCCAGCAGTGACCCGGGACAGGGATTATCCTACGAGCAGTACTTC.

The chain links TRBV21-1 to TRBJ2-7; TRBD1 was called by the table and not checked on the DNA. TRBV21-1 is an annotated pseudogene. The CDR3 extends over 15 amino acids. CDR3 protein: CANPQTVPNSYEQYF. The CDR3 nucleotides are TGTGCCAATCCACAGACGGTCCCCAACTCCTACGAGCAGTACTTC.

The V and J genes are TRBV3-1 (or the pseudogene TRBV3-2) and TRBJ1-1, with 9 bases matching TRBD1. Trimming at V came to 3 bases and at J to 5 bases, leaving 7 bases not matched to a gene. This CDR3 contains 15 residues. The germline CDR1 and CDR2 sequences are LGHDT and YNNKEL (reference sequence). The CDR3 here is CASSQVPGQGTEAFF. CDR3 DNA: TGTGCCAGCAGCCAGGTACCGGGACAGGGAACTGAAGCTTTCTTT.

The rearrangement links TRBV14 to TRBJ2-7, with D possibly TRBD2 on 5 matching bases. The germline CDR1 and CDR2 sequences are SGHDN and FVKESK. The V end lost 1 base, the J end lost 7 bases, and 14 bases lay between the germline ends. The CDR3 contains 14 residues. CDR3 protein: CASSQVSGPGEQYF. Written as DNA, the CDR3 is TGTGCCAGCAGCCAAGTGTCAGGACCGGGAGAGCAGTACTTC.

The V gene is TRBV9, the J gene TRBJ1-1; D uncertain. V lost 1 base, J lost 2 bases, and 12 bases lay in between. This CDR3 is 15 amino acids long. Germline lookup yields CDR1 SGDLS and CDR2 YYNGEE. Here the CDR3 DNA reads TGTGCCAGCAGCGTAACGACCGGGTTTAACACTGAAGCTTTCTTT. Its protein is CASSVTTGFNTEAFF.

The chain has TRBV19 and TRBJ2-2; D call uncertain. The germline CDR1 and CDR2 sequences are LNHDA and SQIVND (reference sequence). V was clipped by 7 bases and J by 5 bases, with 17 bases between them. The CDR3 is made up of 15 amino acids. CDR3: CASNVGNAVTGELFF. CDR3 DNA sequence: TGTGCCAGTAACGTAGGAAACGCTGTGACCGGGGAGCTGTTTTTT.

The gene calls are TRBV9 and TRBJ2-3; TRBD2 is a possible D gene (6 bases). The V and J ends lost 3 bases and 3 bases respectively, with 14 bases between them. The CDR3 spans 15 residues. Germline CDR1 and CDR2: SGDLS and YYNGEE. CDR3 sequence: CASSALGGATDTQYF. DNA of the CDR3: TGTGCCAGCAGCGCCCTAGGAGGGGCGACAGATACGCAGTATTTT.